The clone carrying this T cell receptor beta chain appeared a single time. The data were obtained in a study of shared clonotypes between healthy human individuals. The data were produced by immunoSEQ multiplex PCR, yet TCRdb's version contains in-frame clones alone and is incomplete. This sample has 2.3 million or so clones, with just over 90% found just once. Trimming left V 4 bases short and J 3 bases short, with 13 bases between. Germline CDR1 is SGHTA and CDR2 is FQGNSA. This CDR3 has 14 residues. The receptor's source is a man younger than 35 in good health. Some clones in this sample may be carry-over from other donors' samples. The chain combines TRBV7-2 with TRBJ2-7, with a possible D match to TRBD1 (6 bases). Sequenced: naive CD4+ T cells from PBMCs. Subset given: CD45RA+ positively selected. CDR3 loop: CASSWDRDNYEQYF. CDR3 sequence (DNA): TGTGCCAGCAGCTGGGACCGGGACAACTACGAGCAGTACTTC.